A single sample is the source of the 31 T cell receptor beta chains below, sequenced in a study of regulatory T cells in long-lasting Graves disease. Building of the TCR beta libraries involved iRepertoire HTBI primers and Arm-PCR of CDR3 regions. MiXCR, applied by TCRdb to the multiplex PCR reads, yields one record per CDR3 protein. The table records about 560,000 distinct CDR3 sequences, about 16% of them present only once. This sample's time point: newly diagnosed GD, antithyroid drugs for less than 3 months. PBMC RNA was the source of the TCR library. The same sample was also used in a study of T cells in Graves' hyperthyroidism and ophthalmopathy.

Sequenced here: peripheral blood mononuclear cells (PBMCs), sampled at new diagnosis, from a patient treated with antithyroid drugs. Receptors were obtained from a man aged 18-30 years with Graves disease.

The sample holds a few counts of this clonotype. The chain is built from TRBV6-2 or TRBV6-3 and TRBJ2-7; 9 positions agree with TRBD1. Germline V lookup: CDR1 MNHEY, CDR2 SVGEGT. This CDR3 has 13 residues. V shed 11 bases and J 4 bases; nucleotides not matched to a gene: 9. For the CDR3, the DNA is TGTGCCCATGCTTGGGACAGGGCTTACGAGCAGTACTTC. It translates to CAHAWDRAYEQYF.

This clonotype was observed at least ten times. V usage is TRBV20-1 and J usage is TRBJ2-7; 7 bases match TRBD2. This CDR3 region has 15 residues. V was pared by 6 bases and J by 2 bases, with 13 bases of the junction left unmatched. Germline V gene lookup returns CDR1 DFQATT and CDR2 SNEGSKA (reference sequence). The CDR3 region is CSASRPGGLPYEQYF. DNA of the CDR3: TGCAGTGCCTCCCGCCCGGGAGGCCTCCCCTACGAGCAGTACTTC.

The chain couples TRBV15 to TRBJ2-6; D is ambiguous. Trimming cost V 0 bases and J 0 bases, with 6 bases left between them. CDR1 is LNHNV and CDR2 is YYDKDF in the germline V gene (reference sequence). The CDR3 contains 16 residues. The CDR3 here is CATSRDHNSGANVLTF. The CDR3 DNA reads as TGTGCCACCAGCAGAGATCACAACTCTGGGGCCAACGTCCTGACTTTC.

This clonotype appeared many times. The chain uses TRBV20-1 and TRBJ1-1; 7 nucleotides line up with TRBD1. The CDR3 totals 14 residues. V gave up 6 bases and J gave up 4 bases; unmatched junction bases: 11. Germline CDR1 reads DFQATT; CDR2 reads SNEGSKA (reference sequence). This CDR3 is CSAEDRLGFTEAFF. In DNA form, the CDR3 reads TGCAGTGCCGAGGACAGGCTGGGTTTCACTGAAGCTTTCTTT.

The V call is TRBV9, the J call TRBJ2-3, with a tentative D call TRBD2 (6 bases). This CDR3 spans 17 amino acids. CDR1 SGDLS and CDR2 YYNGEE come from the germline V gene. With 3 bases removed from V and 0 bases from J, the gap between germline ends came to 17 bases. DNA for the CDR3: TGTGCCAGCAGCGAGACGTTGGCGGGAACTAGCACAGATACGCAGTATTTT. This codes for CASSETLAGTSTDTQYF.

This clonotype was detected ten times or more. The V gene is TRBV18, the J gene TRBJ2-1; 8 bases map to TRBD2. The V gene end was trimmed by 3 bases and the J gene end by 7 bases; junction bases not matched to a gene: 5. Germline values: CDR1 KGHSH, CDR2 LQKENI. The CDR3 consists of 14 residues. This chain's CDR3 is CASSPLSGTNEQFF. CDR3 in DNA: TGTGCCAGCTCACCTCTTAGCGGGACTAATGAGCAGTTCTTC.

V gene TRBV18 combines with J gene TRBJ1-1; perhaps TRBD1 as D (5 bases). The V gene's germline CDR1 is KGHSH and CDR2 LQKENI. This CDR3 is built from 14 residues. Trimming took 2 bases from V and 2 from J, leaving 9 bases between them. The CDR3 nucleotides read TGTGCCAGCTCACCAGGGGGGTTTAACACTGAAGCTTTCTTT. This gives the protein CASSPGGFNTEAFF.

This clonotype was counted only a few times. This chain uses TRBV6-2 or TRBV6-3 with TRBJ2-7, with D maybe TRBD2 (5 bases). Looked up from germline, CDR1 is MNHEY and CDR2 is SVGEGT. This CDR3 spans 16 amino acids. The ends were cut back, 3 bases at V and 3 bases at J, with 18 bases in the middle. CDR3 nucleotides: TGTGCCAGCAGTTATTCCGGGGTCGGATTCGTCTACGAGCAGTACTTC. Its translation is CASSYSGVGFVYEQYF.

In its sample, this clonotype was seen a few times. J is TRBJ2-1 and V is TRBV5-5; D is perhaps TRBD1 or TRBD2 (5 bases each). Germline V gene sequence: CDR1 SGHKS, CDR2 YYEKEE (reference sequence). The CDR3 spans 14 residues. Trimming took 5 bases from V and 11 from J, leaving 20 bases between them. This CDR3 is CASSSGTQLPQQFF. CDR3 coding DNA: TGTGCCAGCAGTTCCGGGACCCAACTCCCTCAGCAGTTCTTC.

About this clonotype itself: A clone one base away is much larger, so this may be a read error. The chain combines TRBV28 with TRBJ2-7; D may be TRBD1 or TRBD2 (5 bases each). Germline-derived CDR1 and CDR2 are MDHEN and SYDVKM. V gave up 5 bases and J gave up 0 bases, with 17 bases separating them. This CDR3 has 16 residues. The CDR3 region has the DNA TGTGCCAGCAGTCATAGACTCCGGGGCACCTCCTACGAGCAGTACTTC. It codes for CASSHRLRGTSYEQYF.

This clonotype has a count of ten or more. The V gene is TRBV28, the J gene TRBJ1-5; TRBD1 matches at 8 bases. The CDR3 extends over 15 amino acids. The V gene's germline CDR1 is MDHEN and CDR2 SYDVKM. Germline trimming cut 5 bases from V and 3 bases from J; bases unmatched to any gene: 6. CDR3 nucleotide sequence: TGTGCCAGCAGTAGACAGGACAGGGCCAATCAGCCCCAGCATTTT. The encoded protein is CASSRQDRANQPQHF.

This clonotype was counted ten times or more. Here the CDR3 reads CASSQERQALNTEAFF. The DNA for the CDR3 is TGTGCCAGCAGCCAAGAACGACAGGCCTTGAACACTGAAGCTTTCTTT. The chain combines TRBV4-2 with TRBJ1-1; possibly TRBD1 for D (6 bases). The V end was cut by 0 bases, the J end by 0 bases, with 11 bases between. CDR1 and CDR2 from the germline V gene are LGHNA and YNFKEQ. The CDR3 contains 16 residues.

This clonotype was observed many times. The genes are TRBV27 and TRBJ2-3; no reliable D call. The CDR3 totals 13 residues. Per germline, CDR1 MNHEY and CDR2 SMNVEV (reference sequence). Between the trimmed V and J ends, which lost 6 bases and 5 bases, there was a span of 12 bases. CDR3 sequence: CASRQAPLDTQYF. Here the CDR3 DNA reads TGTGCCAGCAGGCAGGCGCCCCTAGATACGCAGTATTTT.

This chain uses TRBV29-1 with TRBJ1-2; TRBD1 matches 8 bases. V shed 3 bases, J shed 6 bases, and the junction held 9 bases outside the gene matches. The CDR3 spans 14 residues. Per the germline V gene, CDR1 is SQVTM and CDR2 is ANQGSEA. CDR3 amino acids: CSVDPPGGIHGYTF. Here the CDR3 DNA reads TGCAGCGTTGACCCCCCAGGGGGCATCCATGGCTACACCTTC.

This clonotype was seen ten or more times. The gene calls are TRBV2 and TRBJ1-1; D remains ambiguous. The CDR3 spans 11 residues. In germline, CDR1 is SNHLY, CDR2 FYNNEI. V lost 8 bases and J 1 base, leaving 5 bases between the germline ends. The CDR3 is CASLKNTEAFF. The CDR3, as DNA: TGTGCCAGCCTCAAGAACACTGAAGCTTTCTTT.

The chain is built from TRBV30 and TRBJ1-2; 8 nucleotides match TRBD1. With 3 bases clipped from V and 0 bases from J, the junction kept 6 bases outside the gene matches. This CDR3 region has 15 residues. Germline assignment: CDR1 GTSNPN and CDR2 SVGIG (reference sequence). The CDR3 spells CAWSLRDRPNYGYTF. Written as DNA, the CDR3 is TGTGCCTGGAGCCTACGGGACAGGCCTAACTATGGCTACACCTTC.

The chain links TRBV6-5 to TRBJ2-7; D is possibly TRBD2 (5 bases). The CDR3 is 15 residues long. In germline, CDR1 is MNHEY, CDR2 SVGAGI. Deletions cut 0 bases from V and 3 bases from J, with 12 bases between. CDR3 coding DNA: TGTGCCAGCAGTTACTCGGTGGCGGGCAACTACGAGCAGTACTTC. The encoded protein is CASSYSVAGNYEQYF.

This clonotype came up many times. This chain connects TRBV5-1 to TRBJ2-7, with unresolved D. The length of the CDR3 is 14 residues. Germline V gene sequence: CDR1 SGHRS, CDR2 YFSETQ. V dropped 0 bases and J dropped 3 bases, with 10 bases sitting between them. The CDR3 is CASSLAPHYYEQYF. CDR3 coding DNA: TGCGCCAGCAGCTTGGCCCCCCATTACTACGAGCAGTACTTC.

The chain employs TRBV12-5 and TRBJ2-7, with 14 positions matching TRBD2. This CDR3 has 16 amino acids. CDR1 and CDR2 (germline): LGHNT, FRNRAP. The J segment lost 3 bases and the V segment lost 8 bases, leaving 9 bases of the junction unmatched. CDR3 sequence (DNA): TGTGCTAGTAGGGGATCGGGACTAGCGGGAGTCTACGAGCAGTACTTC. Protein product: CASRGSGLAGVYEQYF.

The chain is built from TRBV5-1 and TRBJ1-2; 10 bases are shared with TRBD1. Germline V gene lookup returns CDR1 SGHRS and CDR2 YFSETQ. Trimming removed 7 bases from V and 7 bases from J; junction bases left unmatched: 10. The CDR3 extends over 14 amino acids. In DNA, the CDR3 is TGCGCCAGCCGACAGGGGGCGCTTATGTCTGGCTACACCTTC. It codes for CASRQGALMSGYTF.

This clonotype came up many times. V usage is TRBV27 and J usage is TRBJ1-1; 7 positions agree with TRBD1. This CDR3 comprises 15 residues. The junction had 7 bases not matched to a gene; V was cut back by 3 bases and J by 3 bases. CDR1 is MNHEY, CDR2 SMNVEV, per germline (reference sequence). As DNA, the CDR3 is TGTGCCAGCAGTTTGAGGCAGGGGGTTTACACTGAAGCTTTCTTT. It translates to CASSLRQGVYTEAFF.

The chain couples TRBV9 to TRBJ2-7, with 9 bases that match TRBD2. V gave up 0 bases and J gave up 4 bases; unmatched junction bases: 8. CDR1 and CDR2 (germline): SGDLS, YYNGEE. This CDR3 has 16 amino acids. CDR3 residues: CASSVGAGGPGYEQYF. The CDR3 coding sequence is TGTGCCAGCAGCGTAGGGGCGGGAGGGCCAGGATACGAGCAGTACTTC.

This clonotype was observed a few times. This chain uses TRBV27 with TRBJ2-3, with unresolved D. Germline assignment: CDR1 MNHEY and CDR2 SMNVEV (reference sequence). With 3 bases removed from V and 2 bases from J, the gap between germline ends came to 9 bases. This CDR3 is 14 amino acids long. In nucleotides, the CDR3 is TGTGCCAGCAGTTTGGCCTCTTACACAGATACGCAGTATTTT. Amino acid sequence: CASSLASYTDTQYF.

The J gene is TRBJ2-3, the V gene TRBV19, with D unresolved. This CDR3 spans 17 amino acids. V shed 3 bases and J shed 0 bases, with 16 bases lying between them. CDR1 is LNHDA, CDR2 SQIVND, per germline (reference sequence). Here the CDR3 DNA reads TGTGCCAGTAGTATTAACAACAGACCCTTTAGCACAGATACGCAGTATTTT. It translates to CASSINNRPFSTDTQYF.

In nucleotides, the CDR3 is TGTGCCAGCAGTTACTACGGGGGAAACCACGAGCAGTACTTC. Translated: CASSYYGGNHEQYF. The gene calls are TRBV6-2 or TRBV6-3 and TRBJ2-7; D possibly corresponds to TRBD2 (6 bases). Between the trimmed V and J ends, which lost 1 base and 5 bases, there was a span of 12 bases. This CDR3 contains 14 residues. CDR1 is MNHEY, CDR2 SVGEGT, per germline.

The sample holds many counts of this clonotype. CDR3 loop: CASTNYDRAPGTEAFF. CDR3 sequence (DNA): TGTGCCAGCACCAACTACGACAGGGCCCCGGGCACTGAAGCTTTCTTT. This sequence joins TRBV11-2 and TRBJ1-1; TRBD1 matches at 7 bases. Germline CDR1 reads SGHAT; CDR2 reads FQNNGV. With 7 bases clipped from V and 4 bases from J, the junction kept 15 bases outside the gene matches. This CDR3 region has 16 residues.

This clonotype appeared many times. The junction and the germline gene differ at one end; a read error may be behind it. J is TRBJ2-1 and V is TRBV5-1; D unresolved. The CDR3 runs 15 residues. Germline V gene lookup returns CDR1 SGHRS and CDR2 YFSETQ. CDR3 bases: TGTGCCAGCAGCTTGACTCAGAGCTCCTACAATGAGCAGTTCTTC. Protein: CASSLTQSSYNEQFF.

This clonotype showed up many times. The chain recombines TRBV5-1 with TRBJ2-3; D may be TRBD2 (5 bases). The CDR3 has 14 residues. Trimming removed 6 bases at V and 4 bases at J, with 15 bases between. Per the germline V gene, CDR1 is SGHRS and CDR2 is YFSETQ. The CDR3 DNA reads as TGCGCCAGCATAAGCGGCCCGGCGGCAGATACGCAGTATTTT. Its protein product is CASISGPAADTQYF.

This clonotype was picked up a small number of times. The rearrangement uses TRBV27 and TRBJ2-7, with 11 bases aligning to TRBD2. There are 11 residues in the CDR3. The V gene's germline CDR1 is MNHEY and CDR2 SMNVEV (reference sequence). V trimming: 11 bases; J trimming: 6 bases; junction bases outside the gene matches: 3. The CDR3 sequence is CAATSGSEQYF. DNA of the CDR3: TGTGCCGCCACTAGCGGGAGCGAGCAGTACTTC.

There are a few counts of this clonotype. The chain is built from TRBV27 and TRBJ2-2, with D possibly being TRBD2 (5 bases). V lost 4 bases and J 5 bases, leaving 11 bases between the germline ends. In germline, CDR1 is MNHEY, CDR2 SMNVEV (reference sequence). The CDR3 has 14 amino acids. CDR3 DNA: TGTGCCAGCAGTTCCCCGGGGTTGACCGGGGAGCTGTTTTTT. Translated, it gives CASSSPGLTGELFF.

This clonotype was observed at least ten times. V and J are TRBV28 and TRBJ2-5, with TRBD1 as a possible D gene (5 bases). Trimming took 5 bases from V and 5 from J, leaving 18 bases between them. CDR3 length: 15 amino acids. Germline values: CDR1 MDHEN, CDR2 SYDVKM. Written as DNA, the CDR3 is TGTGCCAGCAGTCCCGCTGGGCTAAAGGGGGAGACCCAGTACTTC. It specifies CASSPAGLKGETQYF.